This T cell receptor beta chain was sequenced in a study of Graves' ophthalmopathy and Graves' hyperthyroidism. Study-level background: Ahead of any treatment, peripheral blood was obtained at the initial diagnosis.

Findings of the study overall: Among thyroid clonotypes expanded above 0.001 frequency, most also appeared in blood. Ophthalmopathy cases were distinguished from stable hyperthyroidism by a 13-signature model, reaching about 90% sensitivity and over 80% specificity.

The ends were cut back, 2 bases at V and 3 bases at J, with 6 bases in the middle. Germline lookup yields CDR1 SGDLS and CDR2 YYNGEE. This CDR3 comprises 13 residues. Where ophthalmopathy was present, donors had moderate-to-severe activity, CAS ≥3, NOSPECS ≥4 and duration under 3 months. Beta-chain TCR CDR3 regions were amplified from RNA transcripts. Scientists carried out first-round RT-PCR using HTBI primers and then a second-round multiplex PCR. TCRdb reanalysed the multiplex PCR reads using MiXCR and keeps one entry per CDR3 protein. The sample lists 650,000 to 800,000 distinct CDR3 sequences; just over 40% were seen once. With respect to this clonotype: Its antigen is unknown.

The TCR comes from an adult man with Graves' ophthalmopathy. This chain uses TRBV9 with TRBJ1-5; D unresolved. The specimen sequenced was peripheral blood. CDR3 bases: TGTGCCAGCAGCGTCTCGCCCAATCAGCCCCAGCATTTT. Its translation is CASSVSPNQPQHF.